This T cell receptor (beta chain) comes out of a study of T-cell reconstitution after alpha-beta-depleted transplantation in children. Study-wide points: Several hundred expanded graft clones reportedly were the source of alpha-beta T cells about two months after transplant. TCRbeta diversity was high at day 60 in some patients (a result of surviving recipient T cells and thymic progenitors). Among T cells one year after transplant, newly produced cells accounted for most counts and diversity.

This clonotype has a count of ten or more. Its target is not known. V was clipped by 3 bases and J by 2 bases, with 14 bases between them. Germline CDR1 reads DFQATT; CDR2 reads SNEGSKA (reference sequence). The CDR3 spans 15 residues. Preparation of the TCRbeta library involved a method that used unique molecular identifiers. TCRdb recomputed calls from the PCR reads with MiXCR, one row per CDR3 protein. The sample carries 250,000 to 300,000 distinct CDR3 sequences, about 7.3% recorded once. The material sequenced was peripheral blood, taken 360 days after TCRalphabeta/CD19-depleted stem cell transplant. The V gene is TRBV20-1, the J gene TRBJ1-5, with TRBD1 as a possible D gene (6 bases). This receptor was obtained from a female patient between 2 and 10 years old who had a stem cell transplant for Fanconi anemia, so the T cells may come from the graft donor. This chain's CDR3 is CSARVGARGNQPQHF. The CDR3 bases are TGCAGTGCTAGGGTGGGGGCGCGGGGCAATCAGCCCCAGCATTTT.